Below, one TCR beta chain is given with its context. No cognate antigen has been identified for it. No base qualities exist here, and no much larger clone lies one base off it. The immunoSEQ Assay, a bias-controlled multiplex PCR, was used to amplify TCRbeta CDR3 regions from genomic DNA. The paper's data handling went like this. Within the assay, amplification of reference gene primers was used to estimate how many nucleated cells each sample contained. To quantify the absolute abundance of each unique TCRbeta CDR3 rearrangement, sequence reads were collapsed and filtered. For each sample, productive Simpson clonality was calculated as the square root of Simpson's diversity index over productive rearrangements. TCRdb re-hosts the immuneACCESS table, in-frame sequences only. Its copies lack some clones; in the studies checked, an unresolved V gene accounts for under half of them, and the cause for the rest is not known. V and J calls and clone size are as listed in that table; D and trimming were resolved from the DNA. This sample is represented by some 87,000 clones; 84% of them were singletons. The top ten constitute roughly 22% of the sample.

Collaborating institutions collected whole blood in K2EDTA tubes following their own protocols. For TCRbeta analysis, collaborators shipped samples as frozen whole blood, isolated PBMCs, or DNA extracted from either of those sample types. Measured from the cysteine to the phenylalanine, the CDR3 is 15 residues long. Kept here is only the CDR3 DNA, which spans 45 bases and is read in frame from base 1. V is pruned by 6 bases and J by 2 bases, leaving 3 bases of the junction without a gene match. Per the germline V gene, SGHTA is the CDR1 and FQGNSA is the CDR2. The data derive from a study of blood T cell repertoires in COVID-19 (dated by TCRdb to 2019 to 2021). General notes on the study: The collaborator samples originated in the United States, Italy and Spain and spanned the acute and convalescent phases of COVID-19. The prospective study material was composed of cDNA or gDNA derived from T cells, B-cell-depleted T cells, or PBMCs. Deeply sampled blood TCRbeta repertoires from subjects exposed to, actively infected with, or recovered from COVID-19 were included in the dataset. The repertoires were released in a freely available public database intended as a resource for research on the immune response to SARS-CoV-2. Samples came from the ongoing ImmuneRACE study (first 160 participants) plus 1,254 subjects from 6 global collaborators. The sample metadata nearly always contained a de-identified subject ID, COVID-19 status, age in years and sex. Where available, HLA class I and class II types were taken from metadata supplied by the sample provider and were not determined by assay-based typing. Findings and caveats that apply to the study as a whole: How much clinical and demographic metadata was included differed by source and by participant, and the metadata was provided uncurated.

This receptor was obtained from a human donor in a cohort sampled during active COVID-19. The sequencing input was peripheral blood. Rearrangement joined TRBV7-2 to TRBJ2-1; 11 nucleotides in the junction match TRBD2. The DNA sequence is TGTGCCAGCAGTCTTAGCGGGGGGGCCTACAATGAGCAGTTCTTC. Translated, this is CASSLSGGAYNEQFF.